Sequencing of this TCR beta chain was carried out in a study of CD8+ T cells in alopecia areata. About the study: Patients received oral tofacitinib, 5 to 10 mg twice daily, for moderate-to-severe alopecia areata.

As to treatment: oral pan-JAK inhibitor, 5-10 mg twice daily. Lesional scalp tissue (obtained by punch biopsy) and peripheral blood were collected from alopecia areata patients. Extraction and reverse transcription of RNA yielded cDNA as the sequencing template. The repertoire was sequenced with immunoSEQ multiplex PCR; TCRdb's copy has only in-frame clones and lacks some. Seen here are some 170,000 clones, 50% to 75% observed once, and the top ten hold 16%. The sample holds a few counts of this clone. The antigen remains unidentified. Findings and caveats of the study: Normal scalp had lower clonality than lesional scalp, with alopecia totalis/universalis lesions showing this most strongly. Having one nonresponder leaves uncertain how baseline CD8+ expansion relates to response.

CDR1 LGHNA and CDR2 YNFKEQ come from the germline V gene. Trimming at V came to 8 bases and at J to 5 bases, leaving 3 bases not matched to a gene. CDR3 length: 13 amino acids. The input for sequencing was CD4+ T cells sorted from blood, taken between weeks 55 and 65, from a patient treated with tofacitinib. The sequence was obtained from a human donor with alopecia areata. The chain carries TRBV4-2 and TRBJ1-5; 10 nucleotides match TRBD1. CDR3 bases: TGTGCCAGCCGACAGGGGGCGGATCAGCCCCAGCATTTT. It specifies CASRQGADQPQHF.